Ten or more counts support the clone carrying this TCR beta chain. What it binds is unknown. This record belongs to a study of post-analysis software for immune sequencing data. Looking at the study overall: The patients showed relapsing-remitting, secondary progressive and progressive-relapsing multiple sclerosis courses. Study-wide results and limits: In multiple sclerosis, normalized Chao1 diversity was significantly below that of controls. The study found TRBV5-6, TRBV5-1 and TRBV20-1 among a few TRBV segments more frequent in patients than controls.

Sequencing libraries made from TCR beta cDNA carried unique molecular identifiers. MiXCR was run by TCRdb on the PCR reads, yielding one entry per CDR3 protein. The table lists about 430,000 distinct CDR3 sequences, approximately 38% of them singletons. The CDR3 totals 14 residues. In germline, CDR1 is MDHEN, CDR2 SYDVKM. V was pared by 4 bases and J by 2 bases, with 3 bases of the junction left unmatched. The receptor's source is a girl aged 2 to 10 with multiple sclerosis. The specimen sequenced was blood. This chain connects TRBV28 to TRBJ2-7, with 9 bases identical to TRBD1. The CDR3, as DNA: TGTGCCAGCAGTTCCGGACAGGGGCCCTACGAGCAGTACTTC. It codes for CASSSGQGPYEQYF.